These 20 T cell receptor beta chains were all obtained from the same sample, sequenced in a study of OX40 agonist ivuxolimab in advanced cancers. The receptor library was made with the immunoSEQ multiplex PCR assay. Here the immuneACCESS table is served through TCRdb, limited to in-frame sequences with V and J called. Missing clones are a known gap in these copies; in checked studies unresolved V genes cover under half, and the rest lacks a known reason. Within this sample are 50,000 to 70,000 clones, with about 88% of them counted one time only. Of the sample, around 2.9% is held by the ten largest clones. This sample comprised CD4+ or CD8+ T cells sorted from blood, obtained in a trial of the OX40 agonist ivuxolimab. These receptors all stem from an adult with an advanced solid tumor such as melanoma, head and neck, liver or kidney cancer.

The chain is built from TRBV4-2 and TRBJ2-2; unclear D gene. In germline, CDR1 is LGHNA, CDR2 YNFKEQ. The V gene lost 0 bases and the J gene lost 4 bases, with 12 bases spanning the gap. The CDR3 is made up of 16 amino acids. The CDR3 bases are TGTGCCAGCAGCCAAGATGAGTTCTCGGGCACCGGGGAGCTGTTTTTT. It translates to CASSQDEFSGTGELFF.

This clone appeared a few times. V is TRBV7-2 and J is TRBJ1-1; 7 bases agree with TRBD1. Germline V gene sequence: CDR1 SGHTA, CDR2 FQGNSA. With 5 bases clipped from V and 4 bases from J, the junction kept 7 bases outside the gene matches. The CDR3 runs 14 residues. CDR3 residues: CASSQGGALTEAFF. The CDR3 nucleotides read TGTGCCAGCAGCCAGGGGGGGGCGCTCACTGAAGCTTTCTTT.

The J gene is TRBJ1-1, the V gene TRBV6-5; D is unresolved. The CDR3 is 13 residues long. The germline V and J ends were trimmed by 6 bases and 1 base, with 9 bases remaining between them. Looked up from germline, CDR1 is MNHEY and CDR2 is SVGAGI. The CDR3 region is CASSLGGNTEAFF. DNA for the CDR3: TGTGCCAGCAGCCTGGGAGGGAACACTGAAGCTTTCTTT.

This clone was seen once. This chain connects TRBV7-9 to TRBJ2-2, with D unresolved. The V end lost 6 bases, the J end lost 2 bases, and 7 bases lay between the germline ends. The CDR3 totals 13 residues. Germline lookup yields CDR1 SEHNR and CDR2 FQNEAQ (reference sequence). Here the CDR3 DNA reads TGTGCCAGCAGGTTCAGCAACACCGGGGAGCTGTTTTTT. Its protein is CASRFSNTGELFF.

This rearrangement joins TRBV7-3 to TRBJ2-2; D gene ambiguous. The V gene's germline CDR1 is SGHTA and CDR2 FQGTGA. This CDR3 spans 16 amino acids. Trimming left V 1 base short and J 0 bases short, with 9 bases between. In nucleotides, the CDR3 is TGTGCCAGCAGCTTAAAGTCACCCTCGAACACCGGGGAGCTGTTTTTT. Protein: CASSLKSPSNTGELFF.

The V call is TRBV6-5, the J call TRBJ1-4, with TRBD1 matching 10 bases. Germline V lookup: CDR1 MNHEY, CDR2 SVGAGI. The CDR3 is 14 residues long. V lost 5 bases to trimming and J lost 7 bases; unmatched junction nucleotides: 4. The CDR3, as DNA: TGTGCCAGCAGTATGACAGGGGGCCTTGAAAAACTGTTTTTT. It translates to CASSMTGGLEKLFF.

This chain uses TRBV6-5 with TRBJ1-1, with TRBD1 as a possible D gene (6 bases). Germline assignment: CDR1 MNHEY and CDR2 SVGAGI. There are 14 residues in the CDR3. With 5 bases removed from V and 0 bases from J, the gap between germline ends came to 10 bases. CDR3 DNA sequence: TGTGCCAGCAGTGAGAGACAGGTGAACACTGAAGCTTTCTTT. It specifies CASSERQVNTEAFF.

This chain links TRBV30 with TRBJ2-1; the D call may be TRBD1 or TRBD2 (6 bases each). This CDR3 region has 17 residues. Germline CDR1 GTSNPN, CDR2 SVGIG (reference sequence). V lost 3 bases and J 4 bases, leaving 22 bases between the germline ends. CDR3 in amino acids: CAWRRGEPLASYNEQFF. For the CDR3, the DNA is TGTGCCTGGAGGAGGGGGGAACCGCTAGCGAGTTACAATGAGCAGTTCTTC.

This chain connects TRBV4-1 to TRBJ1-5; the D is unclear. V was pared by 0 bases and J by 7 bases, with 7 bases between. The CDR3 has 13 residues. Germline V gene lookup returns CDR1 MGHRA and CDR2 YSYEKL. The CDR3 loop is CASSQESWQPQHF. CDR3 nucleotides: TGCGCCAGCAGCCAAGAGTCGTGGCAGCCCCAGCATTTT.

This clone has only a few counts. The rearrangement joins TRBV5-1 to TRBJ1-1, with D uncertain. The V and J ends lost 8 bases and 1 base respectively, with 9 bases between them. CDR1 and CDR2 (germline): SGHRS, YFSETQ. This CDR3 has 12 residues. The CDR3 is CASRTPNTEAFF. CDR3 coding DNA: TGCGCCAGTAGGACGCCGAACACTGAAGCTTTCTTT.

The V and J genes are TRBV7-2 and TRBJ1-4; D unclear. The CDR3 length is 13 residues. With 1 base removed from V and 7 bases from J, the gap between germline ends came to 7 bases. Looked up from germline, CDR1 is SGHTA and CDR2 is FQGNSA. The CDR3 reads CASSLGEGEKLFF. The CDR3 nucleotides read TGTGCCAGCAGCTTAGGGGAGGGTGAAAAACTGTTTTTT.

The gene calls are TRBV18 and TRBJ1-2; D remains unclear. Deletions cut 2 bases from V and 4 bases from J, with 8 bases between. The CDR3 has 13 residues. Germline CDR1 KGHSH, CDR2 LQKENI. The CDR3 loop is CASSPGNSYGYTF. CDR3 DNA: TGTGCCAGCTCACCAGGGAATAGCTATGGCTACACCTTC. Together with reference TRBV18 and TRBJ1-2, the CDR3 gives the full variable domain: NAGVMQNPRHLVRRRGQEARLRCSPMKGHSHVYWYRQLPEEGLKFMVYLQKENIIDESGMPKERFSAEFPKEGPSILRIQQVVRGDSAAYFCASSPGNSYGYTFGSGTRLTVV.

The gene calls are TRBV5-1 and TRBJ1-4; D uncertain. The CDR3 covers 14 residues. CDR1 and CDR2 (germline): SGHRS, YFSETQ. The V end lost 4 bases, the J end lost 4 bases, and 11 bases lay between the germline ends. Here the CDR3 reads CASSQDRLNEKLFF. In DNA form, the CDR3 reads TGCGCCAGCAGCCAGGACCGGCTTAATGAAAAACTGTTTTTT.

V is TRBV20-1 and J is TRBJ1-4; D is unclear. This CDR3 region has 11 residues. V lost 5 bases to trimming and J lost 6 bases, with 7 bases between them. CDR1 and CDR2 (germline): DFQATT, SNEGSKA (reference sequence). CDR3 nucleotides: TGCAGTGCTCCCCAATATGAAAAACTGTTTTTT. Protein sequence: CSAPQYEKLFF.

This chain connects TRBV4-1 to TRBJ2-5, with TRBD1 matching 11 bases. The V and J ends lost 1 base and 4 bases, in that order; junction bases with no gene match: 5. This CDR3 has 16 amino acids. Germline values: CDR1 MGHRA, CDR2 YSYEKL. The CDR3 nucleotides read TGCGCCAGCAGCCAAGCCGGGACAGGGGGGGGAGAGACCCAGTACTTC. Its protein product is CASSQAGTGGGETQYF.

The chain is built from TRBV4-1 and TRBJ1-4; 9 bases agree with TRBD1. The CDR3 consists of 16 residues. CDR1 is MGHRA and CDR2 is YSYEKL in the germline V gene. V dropped 1 base and J dropped 8; count of bases not matched to a gene: 8. CDR3 sequence (DNA): TGCGCCAGCAGCCAAGTCCAAGGACAGGGGTTAGAAAAACTGTTTTTT. As protein: CASSQVQGQGLEKLFF.

A few counts support this clone. The rearrangement joins TRBV5-1 to TRBJ2-2, with 7 bases aligning to TRBD2. From germline, CDR1 is SGHRS and CDR2 YFSETQ. Trimming cost V 2 bases and J 3 bases; bases outside gene matches: 7. The CDR3 consists of 16 residues. The CDR3 coding sequence is TGCGCCAGCAGCTTCTACGGGGGGATCGACACCGGGGAGCTGTTTTTT. Amino acid sequence: CASSFYGGIDTGELFF. Full variable domain (remainder filled in from reference TRBV5-1 and TRBJ2-2): KAGVTQTPRYLIKTRGQQVTLSCSPISGHRSVSWYQQTPGQGLQFLFEYFSETQRNKGNFPGRFSGRQFSNSRSEMNVSTLELGDSALYLCASSFYGGIDTGELFFGEGSRLTVL.

V usage is TRBV2 and J usage is TRBJ1-2; D not resolved. V shed 2 bases and J shed 2 bases, with 15 bases lying between them. CDR1 and CDR2 (germline): SNHLY, FYNNEI. This CDR3 comprises 16 residues. The CDR3 nucleotides are TGTGCCAGCAGTGAACTAAGGGAGGGAGGCAACTATGGCTACACCTTC. This translates into CASSELREGGNYGYTF. The entire variable domain, with the rest obtained from reference TRBV2 and TRBJ1-2, is as follows: EPEVTQTPSHQVTQMGQEVILRCVPISNHLYFYWYRQILGQKVEFLVSFYNNEISEKSEIFDDQFSVERPDGSNFTLKIRSTKLEDSAMYFCASSELREGGNYGYTFGSGTRLTVV.

The J gene is TRBJ2-5, the V gene TRBV7-3; 12 bases fit TRBD2. Germline CDR1 is SGHTA and CDR2 is FQGTGA. J lost 5 bases, V lost 5 bases, and 9 bases had no gene match. The CDR3 length is 16 residues. In DNA form, the CDR3 reads TGTGCCAGCAGCGACGGGACTAGCGGGTTTCCGGAGACCCAGTACTTC. Translation gives CASSDGTSGFPETQYF.

The chain combines TRBV9 with TRBJ1-5; no clear D. The ends were cut back, 3 bases at V and 0 bases at J, with 10 bases in the middle. This CDR3 is 15 amino acids long. From germline, CDR1 is SGDLS and CDR2 YYNGEE. CDR3 protein: CASSEDGYSNQPQHF. The CDR3 DNA reads TGTGCCAGCAGCGAAGACGGTTATAGCAATCAGCCCCAGCATTTT.